A selection of T cell receptor beta chains follows, all from one sample in a study of T cell changes during pregnancy in multiple sclerosis. Profiled with immunoSEQ multiplex PCR; TCRdb holds only in-frame clones, not every one. The sample contains some 20,000 clones, about 88% of which appear only once. This material consisted of CD8+ T cells from peripheral blood mononuclear cells, taken after pregnancy. These receptors all come from a female donor in good health, enrolled as a control in a pregnancy study. CDR3s include the opening cysteine and the closing phenylalanine or tryptophan. D genes are given only for firm matches. The listing skips clone size in some rows; elsewhere it reads once, few, many or a size class.

clone size: .
D gene: TRBD1
J gene: TRBJ1-1
V gene: TRBV9
CDR3 protein: CASSGQGAGTEAFF
CDR3 DNA: TGTGCCAGCAGCGGACAGGGAGCGGGCACTGAAGCTTTCTTT

clone size: .
D gene: TRBD2
J gene: TRBJ2-2
V gene: TRBV27
CDR3 protein: CASSLVGGTGELFF
CDR3 DNA: TGTGCCAGCAGTTTAGTGGGAGGGACGGGGGAGCTGTTTTTT

clone size: .
D gene: TRBD1
J gene: TRBJ2-3
V gene: TRBV9
CDR3 protein: CASSGPTQGANTQYF
CDR3 DNA: TGTGCCAGCAGCGGCCCCACACAGGGGGCGAATACGCAGTATTTT

clone size: once
D gene: .
J gene: TRBJ2-7
V gene: TRBV9
CDR3 protein: CASSVFGGTDEQYF
CDR3 DNA: TGTGCCAGCAGCGTATTCGGGGGTACGGACGAGCAGTACTTC

clone size: .
D gene: .
J gene: TRBJ2-5
V gene: TRBV27
CDR3 protein: CASSLYTTGFQETQYF
CDR3 DNA: TGTGCCAGCAGTTTATATACGACAGGATTCCAAGAGACCCAGTACTTC

clone size: .
D gene: TRBD1
J gene: TRBJ2-7
V gene: TRBV19
CDR3 protein: CASSSLGQGVRDEQYF
CDR3 DNA: TGTGCCAGTAGTAGCCTGGGACAGGGGGTACGAGACGAGCAGTACTTC

clone size: .
D gene: .
J gene: TRBJ2-5
V gene: TRBV9
CDR3 protein: CASSGLEALETQYF
CDR3 DNA: TGTGCCAGCAGCGGGTTGGAAGCGCTAGAGACCCAGTACTTC

clone size: .
D gene: .
J gene: TRBJ2-5
V gene: TRBV11-3
CDR3 protein: CASSLDRGLKETQYF
CDR3 DNA: TGTGCCAGCAGCTTAGACCGGGGATTGAAGGAGACCCAGTACTTC

clone size: .
D gene: TRBD2
J gene: TRBJ2-7
V gene: TRBV7-9
CDR3 protein: CASSSPGLAKYEQYF
CDR3 DNA: TGTGCCAGCAGTTCGCCGGGACTAGCGAAATACGAGCAGTACTTC

clone size: .
D gene: TRBD2
J gene: TRBJ2-7
V gene: TRBV5-6
CDR3 protein: CASSFRGGLPEQYF
CDR3 DNA: TGTGCCAGCAGCTTTCGCGGGGGGCTCCCCGAGCAGTACTTC

clone size: .
D gene: .
J gene: TRBJ2-6
V gene: TRBV5-6
CDR3 protein: CASSLGGLSGANVLTF
CDR3 DNA: TGTGCCAGCAGCTTGGGCGGCCTCTCTGGGGCCAACGTCCTGACTTTC

clone size: .
D gene: .
J gene: TRBJ1-5
V gene: TRBV29-1
CDR3 protein: CSVVWGGGQPQHF
CDR3 DNA: TGCAGCGTTGTTTGGGGAGGCGGTCAGCCCCAGCATTTT

clone size: .
D gene: .
J gene: TRBJ1-4
V gene: TRBV6-1
CDR3 protein: CASWGGRFLF
CDR3 DNA: TGTGCCTCCTGGGGGGGGCGGTTTCTCTTT

clone size: once
D gene: TRBD1
J gene: TRBJ1-1
V gene: TRBV20-1
CDR3 protein: CSASLDRRAFF
CDR3 DNA: TGCAGTGCTAGTTTGGACAGGCGAGCTTTCTTT

clone size: .
D gene: .
J gene: TRBJ2-7
V gene: TRBV10-2
CDR3 protein: CASSERGLYEQYF
CDR3 DNA: TGCGCCAGCAGTGAGAGGGGATTATATGAGCAGTACTTC

clone size: medium-sized
D gene: TRBD1
J gene: TRBJ2-7
V gene: TRBV30
CDR3 protein: CAWRLIRDRGLYF
CDR3 DNA: TGTGCCTGGAGGTTGATCCGGGACAGGGGACTGTACTTC

clone size: .
D gene: .
J gene: TRBJ1-1
V gene: TRBV2
CDR3 protein: CASSEFLPLNTEAFF
CDR3 DNA: TGTGCCAGCAGTGAATTTCTACCCTTGAACACTGAAGCTTTCTTT

clone size: .
D gene: .
J gene: TRBJ2-7
V gene: TRBV12-5
CDR3 protein: CASGLGPDSEQYF
CDR3 DNA: TGTGCTAGTGGTTTGGGGCCGGACTCCGAGCAGTACTTC

clone size: .
D gene: TRBD1
J gene: TRBJ2-7
V gene: TRBV2
CDR3 protein: CASGLGDSPPYEQYF
CDR3 DNA: TGTGCCAGCGGTCTCGGGGACAGCCCCCCCTACGAGCAGTACTTC

clone size: .
D gene: .
J gene: TRBJ1-2
V gene: TRBV5-6
CDR3 protein: CASSFWEINYGYTF
CDR3 DNA: TGTGCCAGCAGCTTTTGGGAGATTAACTATGGCTACACCTTC

clone size: once
D gene: .
J gene: TRBJ2-7
V gene: TRBV18
CDR3 protein: CASSSLGGTYEQYF
CDR3 DNA: TGTGCCAGCTCATCCCTCGGGGGTACCTACGAGCAGTACTTC

clone size: once
D gene: TRBD2
J gene: TRBJ2-3
V gene: TRBV6-5
CDR3 protein: CASKLAGSTDTQYF
CDR3 DNA: TGTGCCAGCAAACTAGCGGGGAGCACAGATACGCAGTATTTT

clone size: .
D gene: TRBD1
J gene: TRBJ1-4
V gene: TRBV6-1
CDR3 protein: CASSDQQGFNEKLFF
CDR3 DNA: TGTGCCAGCAGTGACCAACAGGGGTTTAATGAAAAACTGTTTTTT

clone size: .
D gene: .
J gene: TRBJ1-1
V gene: TRBV27
CDR3 protein: CASRSDRIGTEAFF
CDR3 DNA: TGTGCCAGCAGATCCGACAGGATCGGCACTGAAGCTTTCTTT